The 15 T cell receptor beta chains given below trace back to one sample, sequenced in a study of blood T cell repertoires in COVID-19. Using immunoSEQ multiplex PCR, the repertoire was profiled, and TCRdb retains in-frame clones only, with some absent. Of 250,000 to 300,000 clones in the sample, more than 65% were seen once. The sequenced sample consisted of peripheral blood. Receptor source: a woman in her late teens or twenties with acute or convalescent COVID-19.

V and J are TRBV10-3 and TRBJ1-2, with 9 nucleotides matching TRBD1. The germline V gene encodes CDR1 ENHRY and CDR2 SYGVKD. There are 14 residues in the CDR3. Trimming took 4 bases from V and 2 from J; bases not matched to a gene: 2. CDR3 sequence reads: CAISGGQGNYGYTF. The CDR3 DNA sequence: TGTGCCATCAGTGGGGGACAGGGAAACTATGGCTACACCTTC.

The rearrangement links TRBV6-2 or TRBV6-3 to TRBJ2-7; TRBD2 matches at 12 bases. This CDR3 contains 18 residues. Looked up from germline, CDR1 is MNHEY and CDR2 is SVGEGT. V lost 3 bases to trimming and J lost 5 bases; unmatched junction nucleotides: 14. The CDR3 loop reads CASSYLLAGGVPTNEQYF. Written as DNA, the CDR3 is TGTGCCAGCAGTTATTTACTAGCGGGAGGAGTACCCACCAACGAGCAGTACTTC.

This sequence joins TRBV5-4 and TRBJ2-2, with 11 nucleotides matching TRBD1. The ends lost 4 bases at V and 6 bases at J; junction bases unmatched: 11. Germline V gives CDR1 SGHNT, CDR2 YYREEE (reference sequence). The CDR3 loop spans 17 amino acids. Here the CDR3 DNA reads TGTGCCAGCAGCCGGCCTCCGGGACAGGGGGAGGCCGGGGAGCTGTTTTTT. Residues: CASSRPPGQGEAGELFF.

The chain is built from TRBV5-4 and TRBJ2-7, with a possible D match to TRBD2 (7 bases). Germline CDR1 SGHNT, CDR2 YYREEE (reference sequence). The V and J ends lost 2 bases and 1 base respectively, with 13 bases between them. The CDR3 loop spans 15 amino acids. CDR3 DNA sequence: TGTGCCAGCAGCTTCGGGGGGCCCACATCCTACGAGCAGTACTTC. Translation: CASSFGGPTSYEQYF.

V usage is TRBV7-2 and J usage is TRBJ2-3, with 7 positions matching TRBD2. CDR3 size: 14 residues. Trimming cost V 5 bases and J 0 bases; bases outside gene matches: 2. CDR1 and CDR2 from the germline V gene are SGHTA and FQGNSA. CDR3 DNA: TGTGCCAGCAGCCGTAGCGGGAGCACAGATACGCAGTATTTT. This translates into CASSRSGSTDTQYF. The whole variable domain, filled in from reference TRBV7-2 and TRBJ2-3, reads GAGVSQSPSNKVTEKGKDVELRCDPISGHTALYWYRQSLGQGLEFLIYFQGNSAPDKSGLPSDRFSAERTGGSVSTLTIQRTQQEDSAVYLCASSRSGSTDTQYFGPGTRLTVL.

This chain links TRBV15 with TRBJ2-1; D is perhaps TRBD2 (6 bases). Looked up from germline, CDR1 is LNHNV and CDR2 is YYDKDF (reference sequence). V was pared by 1 base and J by 8 bases, with 15 bases between. CDR3 length: 15 amino acids. The CDR3 sequence is CATSRGGARIYEQFF. The CDR3 coding sequence is TGTGCCACCAGCAGAGGCGGGGCGCGTATTTATGAGCAGTTCTTC.

This chain links TRBV12-5 with TRBJ2-1, with 12 bases matching TRBD1. The V gene end was trimmed by 8 bases and the J gene end by 6 bases; junction bases not matched to a gene: 11. This CDR3 has 16 residues. CDR1 is LGHNT and CDR2 is FRNRAP in the germline V gene. CDR3 region: CASRSPGQGAANEQFF. The CDR3 coding sequence is TGTGCTAGTAGAAGCCCGGGACAGGGGGCAGCCAATGAGCAGTTCTTC.

The gene calls are TRBV28 and TRBJ2-1; 10 bases map to TRBD2. This CDR3 spans 16 amino acids. V shed 6 bases, J shed 0 bases, and the junction held 5 bases outside the gene matches. Germline loops: CDR1 MDHEN, CDR2 SYDVKM. CDR3 sequence: CASRVERGGSYNEQFF. CDR3 nucleotide sequence: TGTGCCAGCAGGGTAGAGCGGGGGGGCTCCTACAATGAGCAGTTCTTC.

The chain carries TRBV7-9 and TRBJ2-1, with TRBD2 matching over 11 bases. The CDR3 has 15 residues. Trimming removed 5 bases from V and 3 bases from J; junction bases left unmatched: 3. Per germline, CDR1 SEHNR and CDR2 FQNEAQ (reference sequence). The CDR3 nucleotides read TGTGCCAGCAGCATGGGACTAGCGGACTACAATGAGCAGTTCTTC. Its translation is CASSMGLADYNEQFF.

The chain has TRBV30 and TRBJ2-7; tentative D call: TRBD1 (6 bases). V shed 1 base and J shed 4 bases, with 8 bases lying between them. This CDR3 contains 12 residues. Germline V gives CDR1 GTSNPN, CDR2 SVGIG (reference sequence). CDR3 bases: TGTGCCTGGAGTGCTCAGGGGTACGAGCAGTACTTC. Amino acids: CAWSAQGYEQYF.

The rearrangement uses TRBV7-2 and TRBJ2-3; D gene unclear. CDR1 is SGHTA, CDR2 FQGNSA, per germline. The CDR3 loop spans 14 amino acids. V shed 3 bases and J shed 4 bases, with 11 bases lying between them. Here the CDR3 reads CASSFWVTADTQYF. The CDR3 nucleotides read TGTGCCAGCAGCTTTTGGGTGACTGCAGATACGCAGTATTTT.

The chain joins TRBV16 to TRBJ2-7; 11 bases align to TRBD2. V trimming: 0 bases; J trimming: 3 bases; junction bases outside the gene matches: 7. This CDR3 has 17 residues. Germline CDR1 is KGHSY and CDR2 is FQNENV. The CDR3 nucleotides read TGTGCCAGCAGCCAATCAACCCTTAGCGGGAGGGTCTACGAGCAGTACTTC. Its protein is CASSQSTLSGRVYEQYF.

This sequence joins TRBV29-1 and TRBJ2-1, with 8 bases identical to TRBD2. The CDR3 sequence is 12 residues long. The germline V gene has CDR1 SQVTM and CDR2 ANQGSEA. CDR3 residues: CLSGGPNNEQFF. The DNA for the CDR3 is TGCTTGTCGGGAGGGCCAAACAATGAGCAGTTCTTC.

The V gene is TRBV18, the J gene TRBJ2-5; 7 bases line up with TRBD1. Germline lookup yields CDR1 KGHSH and CDR2 LQKENI. The CDR3 covers 13 residues. V lost 5 bases, J lost 1 base, and 1 base stayed unmatched. As DNA, the CDR3 is TGTGCCAGCTCAGGGGACAGCCAAGAGACCCAGTACTTC. This codes for CASSGDSQETQYF. The full variable domain, completed using reference TRBV18 and TRBJ2-5, is NAGVMQNPRHLVRRRGQEARLRCSPMKGHSHVYWYRQLPEEGLKFMVYLQKENIIDESGMPKERFSAEFPKEGPSILRIQQVVRGDSAAYFCASSGDSQETQYFGPGTRLLVL.

This clone was counted once. A read error may account for a junction end that differs from germline. The chain is built from TRBV4-1 and TRBJ1-1; weak D call: TRBD1 (5 bases). The CDR3 spans 14 residues. Germline V gene data show CDR1 as MGHRA and CDR2 as YSYEKL. The CDR3 is CASSQDRGNAEAFF. CDR3 sequence (DNA): TGCGCCAGCAGCCAAGACCGGGGGAACGCTGAAGCTTTCTTT.